Below, 6 T cell receptor beta chains from the same sample are listed, as sequenced in a study of blood T cell repertoires in COVID-19. Assay: immunoSEQ multiplex PCR; the TCRdb copy retains only in-frame clones and omits some. The table includes about 400,000 clones, roughly 87% detected once. What was sequenced was PBMCs or T cells enriched from blood (not recorded which). These receptors all come from a young woman who had recovered from COVID-19.

This chain connects TRBV28 to TRBJ2-3, with TRBD1 matching 9 bases. This CDR3 has 14 amino acids. V shed 5 bases, J shed 7 bases, and the junction held 7 bases outside the gene matches. Germline V gene data show CDR1 as MDHEN and CDR2 as SYDVKM. The DNA of the CDR3 is TGTGCCAGCAGTGTCCCGGGACAGGGAAATACGCAGTATTTT. This gives the protein CASSVPGQGNTQYF.

The chain combines TRBV3-1 (or the pseudogene TRBV3-2) with TRBJ2-7; 10 bases are shared with TRBD2. V dropped 4 bases and J dropped 2; count of bases not matched to a gene: 5. CDR1 LGHDT and CDR2 YNNKEL come from the germline V gene (reference sequence). This CDR3 is built from 15 residues. The CDR3 reads CASSPGTSATYEQYF. CDR3 in DNA: TGTGCCAGCAGCCCCGGGACTAGCGCTACCTACGAGCAGTACTTC.

The CDR3 region has the DNA TGTGCCAGCAGTTACACCAAATGGGGGGGCTATGGCTACACCTTC. Protein sequence: CASSYTKWGGYGYTF. The chain has TRBV6-5 and TRBJ1-2, with a weak D call TRBD1 (5 bases). V was cut by 2 bases and J by 4 bases, with 14 bases left in between. Germline lookup yields CDR1 MNHEY and CDR2 SVGAGI. This CDR3 comprises 15 residues.

The rearrangement links TRBV7-3 to TRBJ2-1; TRBD2 matches 11 bases. The CDR3 totals 13 residues. J was trimmed by 7 bases and V by 6 bases; bases with no gene match: 2. The V gene's germline CDR1 is SGHTA and CDR2 FQGTGA. The DNA for the CDR3 is TGTGCCAGCAGTACTAGCGGGGGAAATGAGCAGTTCTTC. Translating it yields CASSTSGGNEQFF.

A remark on this clone: This same CDR3 is encoded by further DNA sequences in the sample. The chain joins TRBV15 to TRBJ1-1; D is unresolved. Germline-derived CDR1 and CDR2 are LNHNV and YYDKDF (reference sequence). The CDR3 length is 14 residues. V shed 1 base and J shed 10 bases, with 16 bases lying between them. CDR3 in DNA: TGTGCCACCAGCAGAGGCGACACGCCGGTGGGAGCTTTCTTT. This sequence encodes CATSRGDTPVGAFF.

The chain is built from TRBV24-1 and TRBJ2-7; 8 bases align to TRBD1. CDR1 and CDR2 (germline): KGHDR, SFDVKD. The CDR3 has 13 residues. With V trimmed by 7 bases and J by 0 bases, 1 base remained unmatched. CDR3 sequence: CATRDRDSYEQYF. In nucleotides, the CDR3 is TGTGCCACCAGGGACAGGGACTCCTACGAGCAGTACTTC.